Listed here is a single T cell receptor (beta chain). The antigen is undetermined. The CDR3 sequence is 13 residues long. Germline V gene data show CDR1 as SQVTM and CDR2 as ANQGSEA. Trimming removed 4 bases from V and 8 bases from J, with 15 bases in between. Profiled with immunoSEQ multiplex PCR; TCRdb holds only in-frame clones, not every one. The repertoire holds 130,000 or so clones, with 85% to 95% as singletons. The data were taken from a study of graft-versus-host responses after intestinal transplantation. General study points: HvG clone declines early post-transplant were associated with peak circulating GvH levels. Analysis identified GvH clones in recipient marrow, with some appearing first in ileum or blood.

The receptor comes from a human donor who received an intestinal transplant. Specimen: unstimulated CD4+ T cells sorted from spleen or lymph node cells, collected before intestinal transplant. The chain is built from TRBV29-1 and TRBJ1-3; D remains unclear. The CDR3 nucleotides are TGCAGCGTTGGAGCGACTGGAGGAGACACCATATATTTT. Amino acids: CSVGATGGDTIYF.